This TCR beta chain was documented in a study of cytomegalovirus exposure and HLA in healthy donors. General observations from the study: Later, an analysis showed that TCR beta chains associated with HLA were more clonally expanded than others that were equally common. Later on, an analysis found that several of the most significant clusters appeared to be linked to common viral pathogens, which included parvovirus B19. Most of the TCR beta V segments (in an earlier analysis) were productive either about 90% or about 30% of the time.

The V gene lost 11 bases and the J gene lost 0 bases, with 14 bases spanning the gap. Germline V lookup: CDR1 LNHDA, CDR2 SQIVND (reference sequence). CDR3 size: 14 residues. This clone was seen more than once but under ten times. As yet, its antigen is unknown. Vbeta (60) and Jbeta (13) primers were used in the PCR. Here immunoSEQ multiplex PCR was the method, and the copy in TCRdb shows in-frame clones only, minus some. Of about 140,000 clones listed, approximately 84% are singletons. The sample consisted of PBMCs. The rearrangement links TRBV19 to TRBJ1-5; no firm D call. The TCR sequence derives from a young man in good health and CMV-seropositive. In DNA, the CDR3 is TGTGCCGGCTCACAGATTCATAGCAATCAGCCCCAGCATTTT. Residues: CAGSQIHSNQPQHF.